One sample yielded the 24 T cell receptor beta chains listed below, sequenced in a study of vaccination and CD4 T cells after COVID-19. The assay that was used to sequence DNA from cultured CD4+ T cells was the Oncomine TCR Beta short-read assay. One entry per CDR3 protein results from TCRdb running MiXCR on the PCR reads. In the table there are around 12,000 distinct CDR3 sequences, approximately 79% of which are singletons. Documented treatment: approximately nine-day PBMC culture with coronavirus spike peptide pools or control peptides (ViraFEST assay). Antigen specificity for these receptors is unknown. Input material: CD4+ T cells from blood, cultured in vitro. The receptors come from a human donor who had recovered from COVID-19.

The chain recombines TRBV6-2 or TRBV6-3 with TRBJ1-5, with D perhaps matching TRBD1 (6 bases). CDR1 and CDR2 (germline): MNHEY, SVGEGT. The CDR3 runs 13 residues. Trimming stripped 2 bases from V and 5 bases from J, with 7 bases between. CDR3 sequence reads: CASSYDRYQPQHF. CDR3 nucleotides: TGTGCCAGCAGTTACGACAGGTATCAGCCCCAGCATTTT.

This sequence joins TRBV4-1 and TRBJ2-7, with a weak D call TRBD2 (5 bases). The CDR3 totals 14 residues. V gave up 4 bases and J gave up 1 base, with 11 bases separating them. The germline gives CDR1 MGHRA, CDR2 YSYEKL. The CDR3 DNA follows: TGCGCCAGCAGCCGTCAGGACTCTTCCTACGAGCAGTACTTC. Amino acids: CASSRQDSSYEQYF.

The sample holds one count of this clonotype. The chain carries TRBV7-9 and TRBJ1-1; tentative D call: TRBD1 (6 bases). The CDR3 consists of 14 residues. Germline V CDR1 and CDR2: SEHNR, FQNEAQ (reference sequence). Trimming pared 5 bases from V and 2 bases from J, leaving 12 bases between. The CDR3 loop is CASSPGAGNTEAFF. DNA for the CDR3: TGTGCCAGCAGCCCGGGGGCTGGAAACACTGAAGCTTTCTTT.

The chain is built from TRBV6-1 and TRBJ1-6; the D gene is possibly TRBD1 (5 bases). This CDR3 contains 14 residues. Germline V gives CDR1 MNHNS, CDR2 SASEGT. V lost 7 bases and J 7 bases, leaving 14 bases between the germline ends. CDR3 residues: CASKEAGRNSPLHF. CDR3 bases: TGTGCCAGCAAAGAGGCAGGGCGGAATTCACCCCTCCACTTT.

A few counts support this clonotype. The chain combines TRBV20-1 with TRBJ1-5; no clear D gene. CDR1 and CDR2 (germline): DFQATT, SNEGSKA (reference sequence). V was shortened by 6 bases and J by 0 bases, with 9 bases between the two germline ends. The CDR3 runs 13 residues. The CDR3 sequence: CSAGFYSNQPQHF. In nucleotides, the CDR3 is TGCAGTGCGGGATTTTATAGCAATCAGCCCCAGCATTTT.

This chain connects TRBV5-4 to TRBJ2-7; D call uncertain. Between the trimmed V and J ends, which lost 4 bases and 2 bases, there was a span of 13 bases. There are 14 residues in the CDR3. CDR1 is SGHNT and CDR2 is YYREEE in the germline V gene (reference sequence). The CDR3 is CASSLRSRTYEQYF. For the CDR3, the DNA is TGTGCCAGCAGCCTGAGGTCCAGGACCTACGAGCAGTACTTC. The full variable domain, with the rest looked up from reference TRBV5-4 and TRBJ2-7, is ETGVTQSPTHLIKTRGQQVTLRCSSQSGHNTVSWYQQALGQGPQFIFQYYREEENGRGNFPPRFSGLQFPNYSSELNVNALELDDSALYLCASSLRSRTYEQYFGPGTRLTVT.

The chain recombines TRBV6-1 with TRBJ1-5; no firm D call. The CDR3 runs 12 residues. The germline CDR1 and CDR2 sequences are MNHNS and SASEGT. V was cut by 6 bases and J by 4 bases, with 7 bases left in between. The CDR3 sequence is CASRNPNQPQHF. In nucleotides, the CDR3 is TGTGCCAGCAGGAACCCTAATCAGCCCCAGCATTTT.

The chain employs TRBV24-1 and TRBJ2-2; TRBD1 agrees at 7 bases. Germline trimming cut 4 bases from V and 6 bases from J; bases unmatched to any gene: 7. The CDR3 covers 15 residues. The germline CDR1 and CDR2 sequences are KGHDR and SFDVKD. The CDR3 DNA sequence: TGTGCCACCAGTGACGACAGGGTGATTTCCGGGGAGCTGTTTTTT. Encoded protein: CATSDDRVISGELFF.

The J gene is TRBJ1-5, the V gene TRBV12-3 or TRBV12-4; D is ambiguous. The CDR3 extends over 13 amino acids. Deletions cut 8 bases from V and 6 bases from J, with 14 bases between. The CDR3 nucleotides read TGTGCCAGCGTCCGAGGCCTTGGTCAGCCCCAGCATTTT. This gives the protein CASVRGLGQPQHF.

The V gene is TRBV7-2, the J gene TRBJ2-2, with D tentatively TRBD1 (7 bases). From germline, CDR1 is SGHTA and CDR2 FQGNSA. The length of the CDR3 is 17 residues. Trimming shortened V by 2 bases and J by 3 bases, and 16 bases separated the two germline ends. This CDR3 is CASSLKAPGGHTGELFF. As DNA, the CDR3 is TGTGCCAGCAGCTTAAAGGCCCCAGGGGGGCACACCGGGGAGCTGTTTTTT.

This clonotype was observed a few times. CDR3 coding DNA: TGCAGTGCTAGAGAGAGGACCCGGGACAGAATAATCTCTGGGGCCAACGTCCTGACTTTC. Translated, it gives CSARERTRDRIISGANVLTF. The chain uses TRBV20-1 and TRBJ2-6; 7 positions agree with TRBD1. Germline CDR1 reads DFQATT; CDR2 reads SNEGSKA (reference sequence). The CDR3 covers 20 residues. V shed 0 bases, J shed 0 bases, and the junction held 14 bases outside the gene matches.

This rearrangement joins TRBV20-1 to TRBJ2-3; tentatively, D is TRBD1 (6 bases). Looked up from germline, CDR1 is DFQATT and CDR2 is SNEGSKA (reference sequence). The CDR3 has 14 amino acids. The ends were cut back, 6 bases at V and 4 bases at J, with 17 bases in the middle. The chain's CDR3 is CSATPAQGSDTQYF. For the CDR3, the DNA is TGCAGTGCCACGCCGGCCCAGGGGTCAGATACGCAGTATTTT.

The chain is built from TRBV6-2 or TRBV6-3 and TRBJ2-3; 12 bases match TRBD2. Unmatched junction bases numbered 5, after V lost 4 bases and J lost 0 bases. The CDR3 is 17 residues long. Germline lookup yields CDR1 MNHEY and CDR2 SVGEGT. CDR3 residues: CASSSGTSGPSTDTQYF. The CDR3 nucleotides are TGTGCCAGCAGTTCAGGGACTAGCGGGCCAAGCACAGATACGCAGTATTTT.

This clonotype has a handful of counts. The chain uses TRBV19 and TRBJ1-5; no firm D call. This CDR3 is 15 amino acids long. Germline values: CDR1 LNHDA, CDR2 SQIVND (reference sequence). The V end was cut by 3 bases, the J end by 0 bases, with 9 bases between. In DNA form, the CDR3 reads TGTGCCAGTAGTATTAGACGGAATAGCAATCAGCCCCAGCATTTT. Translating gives CASSIRRNSNQPQHF.

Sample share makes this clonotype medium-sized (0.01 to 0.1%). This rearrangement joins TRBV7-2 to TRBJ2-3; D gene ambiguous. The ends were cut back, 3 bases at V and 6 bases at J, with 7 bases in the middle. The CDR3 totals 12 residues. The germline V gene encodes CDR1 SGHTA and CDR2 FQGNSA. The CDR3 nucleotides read TGTGCCAGCAGCTTCTATGTGGATACGCAGTATTTT. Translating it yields CASSFYVDTQYF. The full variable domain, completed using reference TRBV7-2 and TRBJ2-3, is GAGVSQSPSNKVTEKGKDVELRCDPISGHTALYWYRQSLGQGLEFLIYFQGNSAPDKSGLPSDRFSAERTGGSVSTLTIQRTQQEDSAVYLCASSFYVDTQYFGPGTRLTVL.

CDR3 sequence reads: CASSPGGFGYTF. Here the CDR3 DNA reads TGTGCCAGCAGCCCGGGGGGTTTTGGCTACACCTTC. This rearrangement joins TRBV28 to TRBJ1-2; weak D call: TRBD1 (5 bases). This CDR3 has 12 amino acids. From germline, CDR1 is MDHEN and CDR2 SYDVKM. The V and J ends lost 6 bases and 7 bases respectively, with 12 bases between them.

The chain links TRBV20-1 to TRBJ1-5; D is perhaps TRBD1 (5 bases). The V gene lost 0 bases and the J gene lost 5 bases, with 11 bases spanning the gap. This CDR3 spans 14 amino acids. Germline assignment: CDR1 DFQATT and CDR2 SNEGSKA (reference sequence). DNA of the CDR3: TGCAGTGCTAGAGATGGTAGGGGATATCAGCCCCAGCATTTT. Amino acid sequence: CSARDGRGYQPQHF.

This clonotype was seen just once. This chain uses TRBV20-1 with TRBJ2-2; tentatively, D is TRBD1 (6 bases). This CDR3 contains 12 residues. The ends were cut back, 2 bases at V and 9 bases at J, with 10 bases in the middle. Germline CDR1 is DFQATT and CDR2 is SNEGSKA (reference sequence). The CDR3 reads CSARSGARELFF. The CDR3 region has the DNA TGCAGTGCTAGATCAGGGGCCCGGGAGCTGTTTTTT.

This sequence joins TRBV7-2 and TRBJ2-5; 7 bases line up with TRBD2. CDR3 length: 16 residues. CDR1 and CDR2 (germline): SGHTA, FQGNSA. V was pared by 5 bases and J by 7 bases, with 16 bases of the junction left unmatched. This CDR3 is CASSPRGSGMLGTQYF. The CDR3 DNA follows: TGTGCCAGCAGCCCCCGGGGGAGCGGGATGCTGGGGACCCAGTACTTC. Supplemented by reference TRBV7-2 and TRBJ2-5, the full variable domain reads GAGVSQSPSNKVTEKGKDVELRCDPISGHTALYWYRQSLGQGLEFLIYFQGNSAPDKSGLPSDRFSAERTGGSVSTLTIQRTQQEDSAVYLCASSPRGSGMLGTQYFGPGTRLLVL.

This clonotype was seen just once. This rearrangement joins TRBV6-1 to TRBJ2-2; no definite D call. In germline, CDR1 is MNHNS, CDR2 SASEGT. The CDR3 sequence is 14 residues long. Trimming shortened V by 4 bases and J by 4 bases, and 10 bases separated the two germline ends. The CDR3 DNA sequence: TGTGCCAGCAGTGGGCCAGCAACCACCGGGGAGCTGTTTTTT. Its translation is CASSGPATTGELFF.

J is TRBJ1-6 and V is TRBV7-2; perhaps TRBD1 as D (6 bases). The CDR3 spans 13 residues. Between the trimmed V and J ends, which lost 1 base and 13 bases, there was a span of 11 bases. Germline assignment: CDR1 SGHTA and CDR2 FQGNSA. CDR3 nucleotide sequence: TGTGCCAGCAGCTTAGAGGGGGTGGGGCCCCTCCACTTT. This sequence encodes CASSLEGVGPLHF.

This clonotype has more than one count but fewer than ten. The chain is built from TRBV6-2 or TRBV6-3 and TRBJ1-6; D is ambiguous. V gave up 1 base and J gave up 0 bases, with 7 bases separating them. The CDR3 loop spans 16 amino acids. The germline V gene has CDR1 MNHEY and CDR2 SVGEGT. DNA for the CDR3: TGTGCCAGCAGTTACTTCAGGAGCTCCTATAATTCACCCCTCCACTTT. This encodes CASSYFRSSYNSPLHF.

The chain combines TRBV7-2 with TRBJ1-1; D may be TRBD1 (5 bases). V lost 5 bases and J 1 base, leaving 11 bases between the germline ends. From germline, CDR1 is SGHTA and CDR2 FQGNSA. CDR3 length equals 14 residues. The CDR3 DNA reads TGTGCCAGCAGCGGGGCGACGGGGAACACTGAAGCTTTCTTT. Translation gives CASSGATGNTEAFF.

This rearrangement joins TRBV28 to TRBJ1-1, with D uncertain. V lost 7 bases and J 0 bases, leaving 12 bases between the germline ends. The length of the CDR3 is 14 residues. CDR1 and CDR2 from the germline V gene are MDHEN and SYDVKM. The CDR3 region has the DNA TGTGCCAGCAAGAGCCTCTACATGAACACTGAAGCTTTCTTT. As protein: CASKSLYMNTEAFF.